This T cell receptor (beta chain) comes out of a study of monozygotic twins with cystic fibrosis (dated by TCRdb to about 2021). Study-wide context: Barcoded libraries were prepared with about 14 PCR cycles from three micrograms of fragmented DNA. To assess genetic influence on V and J gene usage, the study compared TCR beta repertoires within and across 16 monozygotic twin pairs with cystic fibrosis. The cohort comprised ten female and six male twin pairs aged 2.0 to 36.4 years, median around 9 years, mostly children and adolescents. Twins were ranked among 1,060 cohort participants for weight-for-height and FEVPerc (FEV1 disease centile) at the day of blood sampling. Data for three of the twin pairs had been reported previously in another context. Here is what the overall study found, with its caveats: Simpson clonality was generally low (median about 0.0097), suggesting a naive-dominated repertoire, with higher clonality in the most severely affected patients. Only a small cohort was studied, and no association of shared CDR3 numbers with age, concordance or disease severity was found. Sharing of nucleotide-identical clonotypes was significantly greater within monozygotic CF twin pairs than between unrelated CF individuals (P = 0.000026, Mann-Whitney). V gene usage was most similar to the co-twin in 13 of 16 pairs, and J usage was most similar to the co-twin in 8 of 16 pairs, which suggests genetic constraints.

The twin pairs came from the European Cystic Fibrosis Twin and Sibling Study Cohort, which recruited patients from 150 or so CF clinics across 14 European countries. Zygosity and CFTR genotype were confirmed in-house, and zygosity was tested by multiplex PCR of nine short tandem repeat loci. Peripheral blood was sampled from each twin, and clinical parameters were recorded on the day of blood sampling. Genomic DNA was isolated from peripheral blood cells with phenol/chloroform and kept in TE buffer at 4 degrees C. A remark on this clone: The antigen it recognizes is unknown. The sample holds no much larger clone one base away, and base qualities are not on file.

The CDR1 and CDR2 encoded by the germline V gene are LGHNA and YSLEER. Measured from the cysteine to the phenylalanine, the CDR3 is 14 residues long. The DNA shown is the 42-base CDR3, in frame from base 1. The V and J ends are trimmed by 4 bases and 9 bases, leaving 16 bases between them. TCR beta CDR3 regions were amplified by multiplex PCR using the immunoSEQ immune profiling system, following the manufacturer's instructions. An Illumina NextSeq system was used for sequencing. Under the source paper's analysis protocol: Sequence data were processed on the immunoSEQ Analyzer platform, and clonality was computed as the square root of Simpson's index of productive rearrangements. Similarity in V and J usage was measured by Jensen-Shannon distance, and OLGA was used to compute CDR3 generation probabilities. Shared CDR3 sequences were searched in the immuneACCESS database (August 2020) and in VDJdb (December 2020). What TCRdb holds here is the immuneACCESS table cut down to in-frame rearrangements. Part of the clones is not present; checked against another copy, under half of the missing clones reflect an unresolved V gene, and the others are unexplained. Clonal size and the V and J genes are those of that table, whereas D and trimming came from the DNA. The sample table shows around 34,000 clones, and under 70% are seen once. The ten largest account for 0.7% to 1% of the sample.

Input material: blood. Recombination connected TRBV4-3 to TRBJ2-1; a confident D gene designation cannot be given. This TCR was sampled from a girl between 10 and 17 years old with cystic fibrosis. The CDR3 corresponds to CASSLSLPGGEQFF. The nucleotide sequence is TGCGCCAGCAGCCTCTCTCTTCCAGGTGGTGAGCAGTTCTTC.